The source of this TCR beta chain is a study of T cell responses to AZD1222 COVID-19 vaccine (dated by TCRdb to about 2021). Looking at the study overall: Because spike-specific TCR depth and breadth did not differ between the two schedules, AZD1222 recipients who got a second dose at roughly 4 weeks were pooled with those who got a second dose at roughly 12 weeks. A total of 233 trial participants underwent TCR sequencing, of whom 207 had received two doses of AZD1222 and about 26 had received two doses of the MenACWY control vaccine. Trial participants were enrolled by age into 18-55, 56-69 and 70-plus year subgroups, with roughly 160, 29 and 62 TCR-sequenced participants respectively.

On the study overall, not on this receptor specifically: The 56-69-year group was small, and its depth increase did not reach significance, likely because of low power. Participants were mostly white British, with more females than males. The authors suggested clonal diversity may have been underestimated. Conclusions about previously exposed vaccinees are limited because only five to seven AZD1222 recipients were SARS-CoV-2 seropositive at baseline. Because no day 14 peak-response samples were available, the repertoires could be characterized only after the peak T cell response. After two AZD1222 doses, spike-specific TCR breadth and depth were significantly higher than at day 0 and than in MenACWY recipients. Nearly half of unique spike-specific TCRs reportedly recognized epitopes outside regions mutated in the B.1.351 and B.1.1.7 variants. Vaccine-associated CD4 TCRs spanned the whole spike protein, with dominant responses in regions 160-218 and 743-854.

A word on this clone: The antigen it binds to is not known. Base qualities are not recorded, but no much larger clone differs from it by a single base.

The germline V gene gives CDR1 as SNHLY and CDR2 as FYNNEI. The junction carries 10 bases between V and J, which are trimmed by 4 bases and 3 bases respectively. The CDR3 starts with the cysteine, ends with the phenylalanine, and has 14 residues. The CDR3 DNA has 42 bases and is translated from base 1. What the time point label conveys for this sample: baseline before first vaccination. The vaccinee samples were drawn from two UK trials, COV001 and COV002, one of which was a single-blind randomized controlled phase 2/3 trial testing AZD1222 (ChAdOx1 nCoV-19) in healthy adults. For TCRbeta chain sequencing, PBMC samples were collected from trial participants at day 0 and at day 28 after the second dose. The CDR3 regions of human TCRbeta chains were subjected to immunosequencing. The study's own analysis went as follows. TCRs in the repertoires were compared against a reference library of SARS-CoV-2-specific TCRs that had been generated with the MIRA antigen-specificity platform. Breadth was defined as the fraction of unique TCRs that were SARS-CoV-2-associated. Depth was defined as the fraction of total T cells that were SARS-CoV-2-associated. Each spike-specific TCR was assigned to its reactive spike region and to a CD4 or CD8 class using the MIRA data. Log10-transformed breadth and depth values were compared by one-way ANOVA with Sidak's multiple comparisons tests. Entries here come from immuneACCESS through TCRdb and include only in-frame sequences with V and J called. Some clones fail to appear in such tables; in the studies checked, an unresolved V gene covers under half of the shortfall, and the cause of the remainder is unknown. V, J and clone size derive from that table, while D and trimming were established from the DNA sequence. This sample has about 160,000 clones in its table, and approximately 91% of those were observed once. More than 5.5% of the sample rests with the top ten.

The sequence joins TRBV2 to TRBJ1-5; no D gene can be assigned with confidence. The sequenced sample was peripheral blood, obtained on day 0 of AZD1222 vaccination. The origin of this receptor is an adult in good health. The sequenced DNA is TGTGCCAGCAGTGTAGAACAGTTCAATCAGCCCCAGCATTTT. It translates as CASSVEQFNQPQHF.